Here is one T cell receptor (beta chain) with its context. Its antigen is unknown. Base quality data are lacking; no much larger clone is found one base away. These data come from a study of shared clonotypes between healthy human individuals (dated by TCRdb to between 2020 and 2021). Study-level background: The cohort comprised two women and a few men aged 18 to 49 years. For each donor, CD4 naive and CD4 memory were each run on three plates, CD8 naive on two plates, and CD8 memory on one plate. Different laboratories and diverse techniques were used to prepare libraries and sequence TCR repertoires, to increase sequencing depth and limit assay-specific biases. To estimate repertoire size and how much clonotypes are shared between individuals, the study performed deep sequencing of blood TCR repertoires from a handful of healthy adults. Each donor's leukapheresis produced roughly between roughly 0.94 and 9.5 billion PBMCs.

CD8 naive samples were obtained by positive selection for CCR7 among CD45RO-negative cells, yielding a CD45RA+CCR7+ population from which TemRA cells were excluded. Healthy HIV-negative adults with no recently reported acute infections or vaccinations were included as donors. All donors were Caucasian adults living in Nashville, Tennessee, USA. After blood collection by leukapheresis, PBMCs were isolated using Ficoll-Histopaque density gradient centrifugation and then cryopreserved in the vapor phase of liquid nitrogen. Analytical flow cytometry was used to check the purity and quantity of every magnetically sorted T cell population. Genomic DNA was isolated from each sorted fraction and quantified by UV absorbance on a Nanodrop 2000c. Using the deep immunoSEQ assay, TCR CDR3 regions were amplified from genomic DNA by multiplex PCR. Extracted genomic DNA from each cell subset was distributed evenly across all wells of several immunoSEQ 96-well plates, and each plate was treated as a replicate. For sorted subsets, each replicate PCR was loaded with 200 ng genomic DNA, equivalent to approximately 33,000 T cell genomes. Purified libraries were measured with a Qubit 3.0 fluorometer, size-checked on a Bioanalyzer 2100, and measured again with the KAPA Library Quantification kit. Every immunoSEQ 96-well plate was sequenced on a dedicated single-read 150-cycle Illumina NextSeq 550 flow cell. On the study's bioinformatics: Because the immunoSEQ output included only junctional sequences and no quality scores, the filtering could not be the same as the filtering used for full-length reads. Sequences were annotated with PyIR, a Python wrapper for IgBLAST v1.9, and V/J genes and CDR3 were assigned using IMGT germline references. Any read was removed if the V/J assignment was weak (E-value above 1e-6), the CDR3 was missing, or the read contained stop codons, out-of-frame junctions, or ambiguous translated residues. V3J clonotypes were defined as sequences sharing the same inferred V gene, J gene, and CDR3 amino acid sequence. Percentage overlap between repertoires was computed as shared unique clonotypes divided by the size of the smaller repertoire. Richness of each repertoire was evaluated using RTK rarefaction, the Chao1 estimator, and Recon v2.1 estimates of unobserved clonotypes. For all TCRbeta clonotypes obtained by the gDNA method from four donors, generation probabilities were computed with OLGA. TCRdb provides this immuneACCESS table in a form limited to in-frame rearrangements. Some clones are lacking; in checked studies, under half of them reflect an unresolved V gene, and why the rest are absent is not known. The V and J calls and clone size come from that table; D and trimming were worked out from the DNA. A total of roughly 650,000 clones appear in this sample, 95% to 96% of them only once. More than 0.085% of the sample comes from the top ten.

General conclusions and limits of the study: Sampling was restricted to blood, and TCR repertoires in tissue are likely to differ from TCR repertoires in blood. Rarefaction of sorted-subset datasets indicated incomplete sequencing despite the large sequencing depth. Compared with non-shared clonotypes, the clonotypes found in all four sorted-subset donors had higher generation probabilities. Naive subsets generally had larger estimated clonotype richness than memory subsets. When a handful of donors were compared, the shared fraction of clonotypes was about 5% for naive CD4, roughly 3.4% for naive CD8, about 2.4% for memory CD4, and approximately 0.4% for memory CD8. Based on pairwise subsampling, the degree of clonotype sharing among donors was expected to be affected by sequencing depth. The small number of donors limited the genetic and exposure-history diversity represented.

V loses 4 bases, J loses 4 bases, and the germline ends lie 13 bases apart. The CDR3 starts with the cysteine, ends with the phenylalanine, and has 14 residues. The read is trimmed to its CDR3 DNA, 42 bases read in frame from base 1. Per the germline V gene, MDHEN is the CDR1 and SYDVKM is the CDR2. The chain links TRBV28 with TRBJ1-2, with no D gene named confidently. This clonotype originated in a woman in her 30s in good health. The sequenced sample consisted of naive CD8+ T cells sorted from blood. Read against the paper, the sample's cell subset or site label means: CD45RA+CCR7+. The CDR3 reads CASSSPNKPYGYTF. Read as DNA, the sequence is TGTGCCAGCAGTTCCCCTAATAAACCCTATGGCTACACCTTC.